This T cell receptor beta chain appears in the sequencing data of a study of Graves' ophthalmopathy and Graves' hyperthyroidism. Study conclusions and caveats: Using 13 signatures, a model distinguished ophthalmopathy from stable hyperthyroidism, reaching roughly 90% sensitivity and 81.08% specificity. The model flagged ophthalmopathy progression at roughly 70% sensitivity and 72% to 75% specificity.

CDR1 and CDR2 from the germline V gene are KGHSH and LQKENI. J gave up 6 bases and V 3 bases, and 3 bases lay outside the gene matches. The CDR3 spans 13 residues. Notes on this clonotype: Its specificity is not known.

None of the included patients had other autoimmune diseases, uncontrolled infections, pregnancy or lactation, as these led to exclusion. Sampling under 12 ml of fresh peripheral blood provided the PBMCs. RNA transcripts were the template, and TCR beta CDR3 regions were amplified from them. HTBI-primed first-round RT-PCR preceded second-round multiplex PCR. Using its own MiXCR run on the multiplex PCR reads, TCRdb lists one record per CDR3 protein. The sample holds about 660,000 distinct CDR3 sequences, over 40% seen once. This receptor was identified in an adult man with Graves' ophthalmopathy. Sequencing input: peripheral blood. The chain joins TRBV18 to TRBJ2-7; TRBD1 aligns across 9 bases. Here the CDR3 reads CASSPGQGLEQYF. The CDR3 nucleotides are TGTGCCAGCTCACCGGGACAGGGTCTCGAGCAGTACTTC.